These 9 T cell receptor beta chains were all obtained from the same sample, sequenced in a study of blood T cell repertoires in COVID-19. Only in-frame clones appear in the TCRdb table, and some are missing; sequencing was by immunoSEQ multiplex PCR. Among about 100,000 clones listed, around four fifths were seen once. The sample comprised peripheral blood. These receptor sequences come from a man between 60 and 75 years old with active or convalescent COVID-19.

V is TRBV21-1 and J is TRBJ1-6; TRBD1, the D gene given by the table, was not confirmed from the DNA. TRBV21-1 is a pseudogene locus. This CDR3 comprises 18 residues. This CDR3 is CASSKIRGRITYNSPLHF. The CDR3, as DNA: TGTGCCAGCAGCAAAATCAGGGGGCGCATAACCTATAATTCACCCCTCCACTTT.

The genes are TRBV27 and TRBJ2-2; TRBD2 might be the D (6 bases). V lost 8 bases to trimming and J lost 5 bases, with 15 bases between them. The germline gives CDR1 MNHEY, CDR2 SMNVEV (reference sequence). There are 14 residues in the CDR3. CDR3 region: CASSRRESTGELFF. The DNA for the CDR3 is TGTGCCAGCTCCCGTCGGGAGAGTACCGGGGAGCTGTTTTTT.

V and J are TRBV29-1 and TRBJ1-2, with a tentative D call TRBD1 (5 bases). This CDR3 contains 14 residues. The V end lost 7 bases, the J end lost 1 base, and 16 bases lay between the germline ends. Germline V gene sequence: CDR1 SQVTM, CDR2 ANQGSEA. CDR3 amino acids: CSGQSHNDNYGYTF. For the CDR3, the DNA is TGCAGCGGACAGTCTCACAACGATAACTATGGCTACACCTTC.

The gene calls are TRBV7-2 and TRBJ1-1, with D maybe TRBD1 (5 bases). The CDR3 extends over 16 amino acids. CDR1 and CDR2 from the germline V gene are SGHTA and FQGNSA. The V and J ends lost 7 bases and 0 bases respectively, with 18 bases between them. The DNA for the CDR3 is TGTGCCAGCATGCCTCAGGCGGCAGGGATGAACACTGAAGCTTTCTTT. Translation: CASMPQAAGMNTEAFF.

The chain combines TRBV11-3 with TRBJ1-1, with 7 bases lining up with TRBD1. Germline V gene sequence: CDR1 SGHNT, CDR2 YENEEA. The CDR3 runs 15 residues. V lost 5 bases to trimming and J lost 5 bases; unmatched junction nucleotides: 11. As DNA, the CDR3 is TGTGCCAGCAGCGGCCCTCTATCCAGGGGGACTGAAGCTTTCTTT. Translating it yields CASSGPLSRGTEAFF.

This clone was observed a few times. V is TRBV29-1 and J is TRBJ2-2, with a tentative D call TRBD2 (6 bases). V was pared by 0 bases and J by 0 bases, with 11 bases between. Germline lookup yields CDR1 SQVTM and CDR2 ANQGSEA. The CDR3 has 16 amino acids. In nucleotides, the CDR3 is TGCAGCGTTGAAGATCACCCGGGGGCGAACACCGGGGAGCTGTTTTTT. It specifies CSVEDHPGANTGELFF.

CDR3 in amino acids: CASSPGTVSNLKQFF. The CDR3 DNA reads TGTGCCAGCAGCCCTGGGACAGTTTCCAACTTAAAGCAGTTCTTC. The chain is built from TRBV11-2 and TRBJ2-1; TRBD1 matches at 7 bases. There are 15 residues in the CDR3. The germline V gene encodes CDR1 SGHAT and CDR2 FQNNGV. The J segment lost 11 bases and the V segment lost 5 bases, leaving 15 bases of the junction unmatched.

This clone has a single count. This sequence joins TRBV7-9 and TRBJ2-3; 12 bases match TRBD2. The germline gives CDR1 SEHNR, CDR2 FQNEAQ (reference sequence). The junction had 6 bases not matched to a gene; V was cut back by 5 bases and J by 6 bases. This CDR3 has 15 amino acids. The DNA for the CDR3 is TGTGCCAGCAGCCCCGGACTAGCGGGATGGGATACGCAGTATTTT. Residues: CASSPGLAGWDTQYF.

This rearrangement joins TRBV30 to TRBJ1-4, with D possibly TRBD1 on 5 matching bases. The CDR3 spans 15 residues. Per germline, CDR1 GTSNPN and CDR2 SVGIG (reference sequence). V lost 4 bases and J lost 5, with 17 bases in between. CDR3 residues: CAWKGSGGFNEKLFF. The CDR3 DNA reads as TGTGCCTGGAAGGGCTCGGGGGGGTTCAATGAAAAACTGTTTTTT.